The 29 T cell receptor beta chains presented below share a single source sample, sequenced in a study of T cell repertoires in cytomegalovirus infection. The antigens for these receptors are not known. TCRdb re-analysed the reads in MiXCR, keeping a single row per CDR3 protein. The sample consists of 27,000 or so distinct CDR3 sequences, 19% of them appearing once. The sequenced sample was CD8+ T cells from cultured PBMCs, obtained from culture after CMV antigen stimulation. Receptors were obtained from a human donor in good health (CMV status not recorded). Some clones in this sample may be carry-over from other donors' samples.

The chain combines TRBV7-6 with TRBJ2-1; 7 bases are shared with TRBD1. V lost 1 base, J lost 8 bases, and 14 bases stayed unmatched. Germline-derived CDR1 and CDR2 are SGHVS and FNYEAQ. This CDR3 is built from 17 residues. The CDR3 spells CASSLEGATSLSDEQFF. CDR3 in DNA: TGTGCCAGCAGCTTAGAGGGGGCAACCTCTCTGAGCGATGAGCAGTTCTTC.

The chain joins TRBV12-3 or TRBV12-4 to TRBJ2-5, with D perhaps assigned TRBD1 or TRBD2 (6 bases each). CDR3 length equals 15 residues. Deletions cut 6 bases from V and 1 base from J, with 15 bases between. The CDR3 DNA reads TGTGCCAGCAGCCCACCTGGGGGGCGCCAAGAGACCCAGTACTTC. Encoded protein: CASSPPGGRQETQYF.

This rearrangement joins TRBV7-4 to TRBJ2-1; D remains unclear. The V gene lost 5 bases and the J gene lost 0 bases, with 8 bases spanning the gap. This CDR3 has 14 amino acids. Germline V CDR1 and CDR2: SGHVT, SQSDAQ. This chain's CDR3 is CASSAPASYNEQFF. CDR3 coding DNA: TGTGCCAGCAGCGCTCCAGCCTCCTACAATGAGCAGTTCTTC.

This clonotype was seen a few times. The gene calls are TRBV7-9 and TRBJ1-2; TRBD1 matches 8 bases. The CDR3 runs 16 residues. The V gene's germline CDR1 is SEHNR and CDR2 FQNEAQ (reference sequence). J was trimmed by 4 bases and V by 4 bases; bases with no gene match: 11. CDR3 sequence: CASSSGGTGDPYGYTF. The CDR3 nucleotides are TGTGCCAGCAGCTCGGGCGGGACAGGCGACCCCTATGGCTACACCTTC.

The chain recombines TRBV7-9 with TRBJ1-2; 8 nucleotides align to TRBD1. Germline CDR1 is SEHNR and CDR2 is FQNEAQ (reference sequence). V gave up 3 bases and J gave up 8 bases; unmatched junction bases: 8. The CDR3 consists of 14 residues. As DNA, the CDR3 is TGTGCCAGCAGCTTGGACAGGGAGTTGAGGGGCTACACCTTC. This codes for CASSLDRELRGYTF.

This clonotype was seen a handful of times. V is TRBV2 and J is TRBJ2-1; D is perhaps TRBD1 or TRBD2 (5 bases each). V lost 5 bases, J lost 4 bases, and 15 bases lay in between. CDR1 is SNHLY, CDR2 FYNNEI, per germline. This CDR3 spans 15 amino acids. The CDR3: CASSQRDEPYNEQFF. The CDR3 region has the DNA TGTGCCAGCAGTCAACGGGACGAACCTTACAATGAGCAGTTCTTC.

This clonotype was counted only a few times. This chain joins TRBV9 and TRBJ1-5; no clear D. Between the trimmed V and J ends, which lost 1 base and 4 bases, there was a span of 6 bases. The CDR3 covers 13 residues. Germline V gene sequence: CDR1 SGDLS, CDR2 YYNGEE. Here the CDR3 reads CASSVSWNQPQHF. CDR3 nucleotide sequence: TGTGCCAGCAGCGTAAGTTGGAATCAGCCCCAGCATTTT.

J is TRBJ1-1 and V is TRBV12-3 or TRBV12-4; perhaps TRBD1 as D (6 bases). This CDR3 has 13 amino acids. V was clipped by 7 bases and J by 5 bases, with 14 bases between them. The CDR3: CASTYREGTEAFF. In nucleotides, the CDR3 is TGTGCCAGCACCTACAGGGAAGGGACTGAAGCTTTCTTT.

This clonotype was picked up a small number of times. The chain recombines TRBV12-3 or TRBV12-4 with TRBJ2-1; TRBD2 matches 8 bases. This CDR3 has 11 amino acids. Losses at the gene ends were 1 base for V and 15 bases for J; bases not matched to a gene: 2. Written as DNA, the CDR3 is TGTGCCAGCAGTTTAGGGACTAGCTGGTTCTTC. Translation: CASSLGTSWFF.

J is TRBJ2-2 and V is TRBV11-3; TRBD1 agrees at 11 bases. The V segment lost 5 bases and the J segment 4 bases; nucleotides outside the gene matches: 9. Germline CDR1 reads SGHNT; CDR2 reads YENEEA. The CDR3 has 17 residues. The chain's CDR3 is CASSAYTGTGGTGELFF. The CDR3 DNA is TGTGCCAGCAGCGCCTATACCGGGACAGGGGGCACCGGGGAGCTGTTTTTT.

This sequence joins TRBV19 and TRBJ2-3; 9 bases are a match to TRBD1. Germline V gives CDR1 LNHDA, CDR2 SQIVND (reference sequence). This CDR3 contains 17 residues. V gave up 6 bases and J gave up 0 bases; unmatched junction bases: 10. In DNA, the CDR3 is TGTGCCAGTAGCTCCGGGACAGGGCTTCCTAGCACAGATACGCAGTATTTT. Amino acids: CASSSGTGLPSTDTQYF.

The chain links TRBV6-2 or TRBV6-3 to TRBJ1-5, with D possibly TRBD1 on 5 matching bases. Germline CDR1 reads MNHEY; CDR2 reads SVGEGT. V lost 2 bases to trimming and J lost 7 bases, with 21 bases between them. CDR3 length equals 17 residues. Written as DNA, the CDR3 is TGTGCCAGCAGTTACACGGTTCAGTTGAGCCGGGACCAGCCCCAGCATTTT. It specifies CASSYTVQLSRDQPQHF.

The V and J genes are TRBV7-2 and TRBJ2-2; D is perhaps TRBD2 (6 bases). The CDR3 spans 18 residues. V was cut by 1 base and J by 2 bases, with 17 bases left in between. CDR1 and CDR2 from the germline V gene are SGHTA and FQGNSA. The CDR3 region is CASSLVPPAGLNTGELFF. CDR3 nucleotides: TGTGCCAGCAGCTTAGTCCCCCCTGCGGGATTAAACACCGGGGAGCTGTTTTTT. The full variable domain, with the rest looked up from reference TRBV7-2 and TRBJ2-2, is GAGVSQSPSNKVTEKGKDVELRCDPISGHTALYWYRQSLGQGLEFLIYFQGNSAPDKSGLPSDRFSAERTGGSVSTLTIQRTQQEDSAVYLCASSLVPPAGLNTGELFFGEGSRLTVL.

The V call is TRBV27, the J call TRBJ2-7, with D tentatively TRBD1 (5 bases). V was clipped by 0 bases and J by 7 bases, with 16 bases between them. The CDR3 consists of 15 residues. The germline V gene has CDR1 MNHEY and CDR2 SMNVEV (reference sequence). The CDR3 DNA follows: TGTGCCAGCAGTTTATCACCAGGGAAAGGCTATGAGCAGTACTTC. Protein: CASSLSPGKGYEQYF.

This clonotype was detected only a few times. This sequence joins TRBV4-1 and TRBJ2-1; a possible D gene is TRBD2 (6 bases). Deletions cut 4 bases from V and 1 base from J, with 14 bases between. The CDR3 is 16 amino acids. In germline, CDR1 is MGHRA, CDR2 YSYEKL. The CDR3 here is CASSPSLGGSYNEQFF. The CDR3 DNA is TGCGCCAGCAGCCCTAGCCTCGGGGGTTCCTACAATGAGCAGTTCTTC.

This clonotype has a count of ten or more. The chain employs TRBV11-2 and TRBJ2-6, with D maybe TRBD1 (6 bases). The CDR3 is made up of 15 amino acids. Germline CDR1 reads SGHAT; CDR2 reads FQNNGV. Trimming pared 3 bases from V and 4 bases from J, leaving 10 bases between. The CDR3 loop reads CASSLGAMGANVLTF. For the CDR3, the DNA is TGTGCCAGCAGCTTGGGGGCGATGGGGGCCAACGTCCTGACTTTC.

This clonotype has a count of ten or more. This chain's CDR3 is CASSLVTYNEQFF. CDR3 nucleotides: TGTGCCAGCAGCTTGGTAACCTACAATGAGCAGTTCTTC. This sequence joins TRBV7-2 and TRBJ2-1, with D unresolved. CDR1 and CDR2 from the germline V gene are SGHTA and FQGNSA. The CDR3 totals 13 residues. The V and J ends lost 3 bases and 2 bases respectively, with 5 bases between them.

The rearrangement joins TRBV4-3 to TRBJ2-3; 8 nucleotides align to TRBD1. The CDR3 extends over 17 amino acids. Losses at the gene ends were 6 bases for V and 4 bases for J; bases not matched to a gene: 15. Germline assignment: CDR1 LGHNA and CDR2 YSLEER. The CDR3 spells CASRDIGAGGRADTQYF. As DNA, the CDR3 is TGCGCCAGCAGGGACATCGGGGCAGGGGGCCGAGCAGATACGCAGTATTTT.

This clonotype was counted at least ten times. This sequence joins TRBV4-1 and TRBJ2-7, with 7 bases lining up with TRBD1. Unmatched junction bases numbered 13, after V lost 4 bases and J lost 7 bases. In germline, CDR1 is MGHRA, CDR2 YSYEKL. The CDR3 has 15 residues. For the CDR3, the DNA is TGCGCCAGCAGCCGCGAACAGGGGCCTCGAAGAGAGCAGTACTTC. It specifies CASSREQGPRREQYF.

The sample holds a few counts of this clonotype. The rearrangement uses TRBV10-3 and TRBJ2-7, with 9 bases aligning to TRBD1. Losses at the gene ends were 6 bases for V and 4 bases for J; bases not matched to a gene: 7. The CDR3 is 14 amino acids. Germline V gives CDR1 ENHRY, CDR2 SYGVKD. DNA for the CDR3: TGTGCCATCAGCCGGGACAGGGAGTTATACGAGCAGTACTTC. Translation gives CAISRDRELYEQYF.

V usage is TRBV5-1 and J usage is TRBJ2-3; D possibly corresponds to TRBD2 (6 bases). This CDR3 has 15 residues. V lost 0 bases, J lost 2 bases, and 10 bases lay in between. Germline values: CDR1 SGHRS, CDR2 YFSETQ. The CDR3 DNA reads TGCGCCAGCAGCTTGGTTAGCGGAAACACAGATACGCAGTATTTT. Encoded protein: CASSLVSGNTDTQYF.

V gene TRBV7-9 combines with J gene TRBJ2-3, with D maybe TRBD2 (6 bases). CDR1 and CDR2 (germline): SEHNR, FQNEAQ (reference sequence). CDR3 length: 16 amino acids. The V gene lost 6 bases and the J gene lost 3 bases, with 19 bases spanning the gap. CDR3 residues: CASSSTGTRRTDTQYF. In nucleotides, the CDR3 is TGTGCCAGCAGTTCGACCGGGACTCGTCGAACAGATACGCAGTATTTT.

V gene TRBV12-3 or TRBV12-4 combines with J gene TRBJ1-4, with D possibly being TRBD1 (5 bases). Trimming left V 4 bases short and J 2 bases short, with 11 bases between. The CDR3 consists of 15 residues. CDR3 protein: CASSSETETNEKLFF. In DNA form, the CDR3 reads TGTGCCAGCAGTTCCGAGACAGAGACTAATGAAAAACTGTTTTTT.

This clonotype was found a few times. The rearrangement uses TRBV6-2 or TRBV6-3 and TRBJ2-7; tentative D call: TRBD2 (6 bases). This CDR3 comprises 11 residues. V was shortened by 7 bases and J by 2 bases, with 6 bases between the two germline ends. The germline gives CDR1 MNHEY, CDR2 SVGEGT. The CDR3 protein is CASTGAYEQYF. In DNA, the CDR3 is TGTGCCAGCACGGGGGCCTACGAGCAGTACTTC.

This clonotype was seen only a few times. The chain is built from TRBV7-9 and TRBJ2-1; 15 bases align to TRBD2. V shed 5 bases, J shed 8 bases, and the junction held 4 bases outside the gene matches. This CDR3 is built from 15 residues. The germline gives CDR1 SEHNR, CDR2 FQNEAQ (reference sequence). CDR3 sequence reads: CASSTRTSGRDEQFF. In nucleotides, the CDR3 is TGTGCCAGCAGCACTCGGACTAGCGGGAGGGATGAGCAGTTCTTC.

The sample holds a few counts of this clonotype. The chain employs TRBV5-8 and TRBJ2-1; 9 bases align to TRBD1. This CDR3 contains 14 residues. The V and J ends lost 5 bases and 4 bases, in that order; junction bases with no gene match: 4. The germline V gene encodes CDR1 SGHTS and CDR2 YDEGEE. DNA of the CDR3: TGTGCCAGCAGTTCCGGACAGGGGTACAATGAGCAGTTCTTC. As protein: CASSSGQGYNEQFF.

This sequence joins TRBV7-2 and TRBJ2-1; 7 bases match TRBD2. CDR1 is SGHTA and CDR2 is FQGNSA in the germline V gene. This CDR3 comprises 14 residues. With 3 bases clipped from V and 5 bases from J, the junction kept 4 bases outside the gene matches. The CDR3 loop is CASSLGGTNNEQFF. DNA of the CDR3: TGTGCCAGCAGCTTGGGAGGGACTAACAATGAGCAGTTCTTC.

This clonotype was seen more than once but under ten times. The V call is TRBV14, the J call TRBJ2-3, with 8 bases identical to TRBD1. Trimming cost V 1 base and J 4 bases; bases outside gene matches: 7. This CDR3 has 16 residues. Germline V gene sequence: CDR1 SGHDN, CDR2 FVKESK. CDR3 coding DNA: TGTGCCAGCAGCCAAGCCGACACAGGGGGTGCAGATACGCAGTATTTT. Its protein is CASSQADTGGADTQYF.

The chain links TRBV7-3 to TRBJ1-5, with TRBD1 as a possible D gene (5 bases). The germline V gene has CDR1 SGHTA and CDR2 FQGTGA. The CDR3 consists of 14 residues. The V end lost 5 bases, the J end lost 7 bases, and 15 bases lay between the germline ends. The CDR3 coding sequence is TGTGCCAGCAGCCTGGGGGGGAGCGGCCAGCCCCAGCATTTT. Its translation: CASSLGGSGQPQHF.